This TCR beta chain was sequenced for a study of blood T cell repertoires in COVID-19 (TCRdb year 2020). About the study as a whole: Samples covering the acute and convalescent phases of COVID-19 were provided by collaborators in the United States, Italy and Spain. The prospective study material was composed of cDNA or gDNA derived from T cells, B-cell-depleted T cells, or PBMCs. Where available, HLA class I and class II types were taken from metadata supplied by the sample provider and were not determined by assay-based typing. Deeply sampled blood TCRbeta repertoires from subjects exposed to, actively infected with, or recovered from COVID-19 were included in the dataset. A de-identified subject ID, COVID-19 status, age in years and sex were almost always included in the sample metadata. The samples were drawn from the first 160 participants of the ongoing ImmuneRACE study and from 950 to 1,500 subjects provided by 6 global collaborators. The repertoires were released in a freely available public database intended as a resource for research on the immune response to SARS-CoV-2. Beyond this particular receptor, the publication reports: The quantity of clinical and demographic metadata differed by source and by participant and was supplied without curation.

Reading from cysteine to phenylalanine, the CDR3 counts 14 amino acids. Of all the DNA, just the CDR3 is kept, 42 bases in frame from base 1. The germline V gene provides CDR1 MGHRA and CDR2 YSYEKL. Trimming takes 0 bases off V and 10 bases off J; junction bases not matched to a gene: 6. TCRbeta CDR3 regions were amplified from genomic DNA using the immunoSEQ Assay, a bias-controlled multiplex PCR. The study's own analysis went as follows. The number of nucleated cells in each sample was estimated by amplification of reference gene primers within the assay. To quantify the absolute abundance of each unique TCRbeta CDR3 rearrangement, sequence reads were collapsed and filtered. For each sample, productive Simpson clonality was calculated as the square root of Simpson's diversity index over productive rearrangements. The table was pulled from immuneACCESS by TCRdb, which kept in-frame rearrangements only. Such tables lose some clones; where checked, under half of the loss comes from unresolved V genes, and the rest has no known cause. The V and J calls and clone size are taken from that table; D and trimming were inferred from the DNA. The sample data list 40,000 to 55,000 clones, and more than 70% of these were observed just once. The top ten clones comprise around 4.9% of the sample.

A remark on this clone: The antigen this receptor binds is unknown. No much larger clone is present one base from it, and per-base qualities are unavailable.

Each collaborating institution followed its own protocols to collect whole blood in K2EDTA tubes. For TCRbeta analysis, collaborator samples were shipped as frozen whole blood, as isolated PBMCs, or as DNA extracted from either sample type. The sample was peripheral blood. The sequence came from a human donor in a cohort sampled during active COVID-19. The sequence joins TRBV4-1 to TRBJ2-7; a stretch of 10 junction bases matches TRBD2. This receptor has the CDR3 CASSQDPSGGQQYF. The bases are TGCGCCAGCAGCCAAGACCCTAGCGGGGGCCAACAGTACTTC.